These 24 T cell receptor beta chains were sequenced from one sample in a study of T cell clonality in common variable immunodeficiency. Sequenced by immunoSEQ multiplex PCR; TCRdb stores in-frame clones only, minus some. Singletons are absent from the sample, which has fewer than 60,000 clones. What was sequenced was peripheral blood mononuclear cells. These receptors were collected from a person aged 18 to 75 in good health.

This clone came up many times. The CDR3 goes on 3 residues after the read ends, and that part is filled in from the germline J gene. The rearrangement joins TRBV5-1 to TRBJ2-5; D may match TRBD1 or TRBD2 (5 bases each). The CDR3 totals 15 residues. V lost 0 bases to trimming and J lost 1 base, with 10 bases between them. In germline, CDR1 is SGHRS, CDR2 YFSETQ. The chain's CDR3 is CASSLGGDSQETQYF. The sequenced part of the CDR3 DNA is TGCGCCAGCAGCTTGGGGGGAGACAGCCAAGAGACC.

This clone was counted between two and nine times. The observed sequence ends 3 residues before the CDR3 terminus, with the missing tail filled in from the germline J gene. The chain links TRBV6-9 to TRBJ2-3, with TRBD1 as a possible D gene (6 bases). V lost 10 bases, J lost 4 bases, and 18 bases lay in between. The CDR3 consists of 14 residues. Looked up from germline, CDR1 is MNHGY and CDR2 is SVAAGI. CDR3 DNA (partial): TGTGCCATCCAGAGTAGGGGGTTGTCAGATACG. This gives the protein CAIQSRGLSDT. The whole CDR3 reads CAIQSRGLSDTQYF.

This clone was counted at least ten times. The read stops 3 residues short of the end of the CDR3; the missing end is completed from the germline J gene. The rearrangement uses TRBV20-1 and TRBJ2-3; no clear D gene. This CDR3 spans 13 amino acids. Germline CDR1 DFQATT, CDR2 SNEGSKA (reference sequence). The covered CDR3 bases are TGCAGCCAACAAGGGCAAAACACAGATACG. Translated, it gives CSQQGQNTDT. The whole CDR3 is CSQQGQNTDTQYF.

In this sample, this clone turned up a few times. Read coverage stops 3 residues before the CDR3 terminus; the germline J gene supplies the remainder. This chain uses TRBV7-3 with TRBJ1-1; no reliable D call. The length of the CDR3 is 13 residues. V lost 3 bases, J lost 2 bases, and 7 bases lay in between. In germline, CDR1 is SGHTA, CDR2 FQGTGA. The DNA read from the CDR3 is TGTGCCAGCAGCTTTTCCTCCAACACTGAA. Translated, it gives CASSFSSNTE. The full CDR3 protein reads CASSFSSNTEAFF.

This clone has ten or more counts. The CDR3 end lies 3 residues beyond the end of the read and is filled in from the germline J gene. The chain carries TRBV12-3 or TRBV12-4 and TRBJ1-5, with D possibly matching TRBD1 (5 bases). The CDR3 covers 15 residues. Trimming pared 6 bases from V and 0 bases from J, leaving 12 bases between. The sequenced part of the CDR3 DNA is TGTGCCAGCAGCCGCAGGGAGTATAGCAATCAGCCC. Protein: CASSRREYSNQP. The whole CDR3 sequence is CASSRREYSNQPQHF.

This clone turned up a few times. The observed sequence ends 3 residues before the CDR3 terminus, with the missing tail filled in from the germline J gene. The rearrangement links TRBV6-4 to TRBJ2-3, with 9 bases lining up with TRBD2. Germline assignment: CDR1 MRHNA and CDR2 SNTAGT. The CDR3 consists of 15 residues. J lost 2 bases, V lost 4 bases, and 4 bases had no gene match. CDR3 bases read: TGTGCCAGCAGTGTAGCGGGGGAGATCACAGATACG. Amino acid sequence: CASSVAGEITDT. The CDR3 in its entirety is CASSVAGEITDTQYF.

There are many counts of this clone. This CDR3 reads CATRTGWTGELFF. Incomplete CDR3 DNA: TGTGCCACCCGGACAGGGTGGACCGGGGAG. The V and J genes are TRBV6-2 or TRBV6-3 and TRBJ2-2, with 8 bases aligning to TRBD1. The read terminates 3 residues before the CDR3 end, so the remaining end is supplied by the germline J gene. The CDR3 spans 13 residues. With 10 bases clipped from V and 5 bases from J, the junction kept 6 bases outside the gene matches. Germline CDR1 and CDR2: MNHEY and SVGEGT.

This clone was counted at least ten times. The sequenced fragment ends 3 residues before the CDR3 boundary, so the rest is inferred from the germline J gene. V is TRBV30 and J is TRBJ1-2, with 7 nucleotides matching TRBD1. Trimming removed 2 bases from V and 2 bases from J; junction bases left unmatched: 5. The CDR3 extends over 14 amino acids. Germline V CDR1 and CDR2: GTSNPN, SVGIG (reference sequence). The CDR3 DNA, read in part, is TGTGCCTGGAGTCCCGGACAGGCAAACTATGGC. It codes for CAWSPGQANYG. Given in full, the CDR3 is CAWSPGQANYGYTF.

This clone was detected many times. The read is 3 residues too short to cover the CDR3 end, so that end is filled in from the germline J gene. This chain connects TRBV30 to TRBJ1-2; D not certain. Germline-derived CDR1 and CDR2 are GTSNPN and SVGIG (reference sequence). The CDR3 covers 12 residues. The V gene lost 4 bases and the J gene lost 5 bases, with 11 bases spanning the gap. The DNA read from the CDR3 is TGTGCCTGGAAGGGCCCCGCTTATGGC. Amino acids: CAWKGPAYG. The full CDR3 protein is CAWKGPAYGYTF. The whole variable domain, filled in from reference TRBV30 and TRBJ1-2, reads SQTIHQWPATLVQPVGSPLSLECTVEGTSNPNLYWYRQAAGRGLQLLFYSVGIGQISSEVPQNLSASRPQDRQFILSSKKLLLSDSGFYLCAWKGPAYGYTFGSGTRLTVV.

There are many counts of this clone. Coverage ceases 3 residues before the CDR3 finishes, and the germline J gene fills in the end. This rearrangement joins TRBV7-8 to TRBJ2-1, with 14 bases fitting TRBD2. CDR3 length: 17 residues. Germline loops: CDR1 SGHVS, CDR2 FQNEAQ. J gave up 6 bases and V 5 bases, and 9 bases lay outside the gene matches. The part of the CDR3 DNA that was read is TGTGCCAGCAGCCCTGCCGGGACTAGCGGGGGAGGCAATGAG. It codes for CASSPAGTSGGGNE. The CDR3 as a whole reads CASSPAGTSGGGNEQFF.

This clone was counted at least ten times. The read stops 3 residues short of the end of the CDR3; the missing end is completed from the germline J gene. The rearrangement uses TRBV6-1 and TRBJ1-4; possible D gene TRBD1, 5 bases. Germline CDR1 reads MNHNS; CDR2 reads SASEGT. This CDR3 is 14 amino acids long. V shed 4 bases and J shed 8 bases, with 14 bases lying between them. CDR3 DNA, as far as it was read: TGTGCCAGCAGTGTGCCGGGGGTCGGGGAAAAA. Its protein product is CASSVPGVGEK. The complete CDR3 reads CASSVPGVGEKLFF.

This clone was seen ten or more times. The DNA ends 3 residues before the CDR3 does, and the rest of the CDR3 is filled in from the germline J gene. The genes are TRBV6-2 or TRBV6-3 and TRBJ2-1; TRBD2 aligns across 15 bases. CDR1 is MNHEY, CDR2 SVGEGT, per germline. V trimming: 7 bases; J trimming: 7 bases; junction bases outside the gene matches: 11. The CDR3 has 17 residues. The sequenced CDR3 bases are TGTGCCAGCACCGACGGACTAGCGGGAGGGCCTAAGAATGAG. Protein: CASTDGLAGGPKNE. The CDR3 as a whole reads CASTDGLAGGPKNEQFF.

There are many counts of this clone. CDR3 DNA, as far as it was read: TGTGCCAGCAGCTTAATGGGGCCATTGAGCTCCTACAATGAG. It codes for CASSLMGPLSSYNE. The complete CDR3 reads CASSLMGPLSSYNEQFF. The rearrangement uses TRBV7-3 and TRBJ2-1; D perhaps matches TRBD1 (5 bases). The read is 3 residues too short to cover the CDR3 end, so that end is filled in from the germline J gene. Per the germline V gene, CDR1 is SGHTA and CDR2 is FQGTGA. This CDR3 spans 17 amino acids. Trimming stripped 1 base from V and 0 bases from J, with 13 bases between. Supplemented by reference TRBV7-3 and TRBJ2-1, the full variable domain reads GAGVSQTPSNKVTEKGKYVELRCDPISGHTALYWYRQSLGQGPEFLIYFQGTGAADDSGLPNDRFFAVRPEGSVSTLKIQRTERGDSAVYLCASSLMGPLSSYNEQFFGPGTRLTVL.

This clone has ten or more counts. Partial CDR3 DNA: TGTGCCAGCAGTGTATCGGGACTAAAGGAGACC. Its protein is CASSVSGLKET. The CDR3 as a whole reads CASSVSGLKETQYF. This chain joins TRBV6-1 and TRBJ2-5; 7 bases line up with TRBD2. The sequenced fragment ends 3 residues before the CDR3 boundary, so the rest is inferred from the germline J gene. The CDR3 is 14 amino acids. Germline CDR1 and CDR2: MNHNS and SASEGT. J was trimmed by 5 bases and V by 4 bases; bases with no gene match: 7.

This clone has at least ten counts. The read stops 3 residues short of the end of the CDR3; the missing end is completed from the germline J gene. The chain joins TRBV7-9 to TRBJ2-4, with D unresolved. Germline V gene lookup returns CDR1 SEHNR and CDR2 FQNEAQ (reference sequence). This CDR3 is built from 13 residues. V was trimmed by 5 bases and J by 7 bases, leaving 12 bases between them. The CDR3 bases that were read are TGTGCCAGCAGCCCCCAGGCGTGGAACATT. Its protein product is CASSPQAWNI. In full, the CDR3 is CASSPQAWNIQYF.

This clone was seen many times. Sequencing ends 3 residues short of the CDR3 end; the germline J gene provides the rest. V gene TRBV7-3 combines with J gene TRBJ2-1, with 8 bases identical to TRBD1. The junction had 3 bases not matched to a gene; V was cut back by 1 base and J by 4 bases. Germline CDR1 SGHTA, CDR2 FQGTGA. The CDR3 is 15 amino acids. Incomplete CDR3 DNA: TGTGCCAGCAGCTTAAGCACAGGGGGATACAATGAG. Translation: CASSLSTGGYNE. The entire CDR3 protein reads CASSLSTGGYNEQFF.

In this sample, this clone turned up many times. The read ends 3 residues shy of where the CDR3 ends; the end is completed using the germline J gene. The chain combines TRBV7-8 with TRBJ2-3, with D tentatively TRBD1 or TRBD2 (5 bases each). Per the germline V gene, CDR1 is SGHVS and CDR2 is FQNEAQ. This CDR3 comprises 16 residues. Trimming shortened V by 5 bases and J by 7 bases, and 22 bases separated the two germline ends. Partial CDR3 DNA: TGTGCCAGCAGCGGTGGGGCGAGCCGGCCCGGGAATACG. The encoded protein is CASSGGASRPGNT. The entire CDR3 protein reads CASSGGASRPGNTQYF.

This clone was detected ten times or more. The read ends 3 residues before the CDR3 terminus; that terminus is restored from the germline J gene. This chain connects TRBV28 to TRBJ2-2, with 7 bases lining up with TRBD2. Germline V gene sequence: CDR1 MDHEN, CDR2 SYDVKM. The CDR3 contains 14 residues. The part of the CDR3 DNA that was read is TGTGCCAGCAGTTTTGGAGGGGTCGGGAGGCAG. Residues: CASSFGGVGRQ. The entire CDR3 protein is CASSFGGVGRQLFF.

This clone appeared a few times. Read sequence stops 3 residues before the CDR3 end, and the germline J gene provides the missing end. V and J are TRBV7-8 and TRBJ1-1, with 8 positions matching TRBD1. The CDR3 sequence is 15 residues long. Germline V gene lookup returns CDR1 SGHVS and CDR2 FQNEAQ. Germline trimming cut 1 base from V and 2 bases from J; bases unmatched to any gene: 3. CDR3 region: CASSLVGQGNTEAFF. The DNA read from the CDR3 is TGTGCCAGCAGCTTAGTCGGACAGGGAAACACTGAA. The full variable domain, with the rest looked up from reference TRBV7-8 and TRBJ1-1, is GAGVSQSPRYKVAKRGQDVALRCDPISGHVSLFWYQQALGQGPEFLTYFQNEAQLDKSGLPSDRFFAERPEGSVSTLKIQRTQQEDSAVYLCASSLVGQGNTEAFFGQGTRLTVV.

This clone was counted at least ten times. The CDR3 goes on 3 residues after the read ends, and that part is filled in from the germline J gene. The chain recombines TRBV10-3 with TRBJ2-7; TRBD2 is a possible D gene (5 bases). Trimming removed 2 bases from V and 2 bases from J, with 13 bases in between. The CDR3 contains 15 residues. Germline lookup yields CDR1 ENHRY and CDR2 SYGVKD. The CDR3 loop reads CAISEARGGTYEQYF. The CDR3 DNA, read in part, is TGTGCCATCAGTGAGGCCCGGGGTGGAACCTACGAG.

This clone was counted a few times. The CDR3 goes on 3 residues after the read ends, and that part is filled in from the germline J gene. The genes are TRBV18 and TRBJ2-7; weak D call: TRBD1 (6 bases). The CDR3 has 15 residues. Germline CDR1 is KGHSH and CDR2 is LQKENI. V was cut by 2 bases and J by 1 base, with 12 bases left in between. Partial CDR3 DNA: TGTGCCAGCTCACCAGATCTCCAGGGGTCCTACGAG. Protein sequence: CASSPDLQGSYE. The CDR3 in full is CASSPDLQGSYEQYF.

In its sample, this clone was seen a few times. The read halts 3 residues ahead of the CDR3 end, with the missing end drawn from the germline J gene. This rearrangement joins TRBV20-1 to TRBJ2-1; TRBD2 matches 11 bases. Germline V gene sequence: CDR1 DFQATT, CDR2 SNEGSKA (reference sequence). There are 15 residues in the CDR3. The V segment lost 5 bases and the J segment 2 bases; nucleotides outside the gene matches: 5. CDR3 DNA (partial): TGCAGTGCTGGCCCGGGACTAGCGGCCTACAATGAG. This gives the protein CSAGPGLAAYNE. The full CDR3 is CSAGPGLAAYNEQFF.

This clone came up many times. The CDR3 extends 3 residues past the end of the read, so its final part is completed from the germline J gene. This chain connects TRBV5-6 to TRBJ1-5; D is possibly TRBD1 (5 bases). Trimming removed 0 bases at V and 0 bases at J, with 7 bases between. Per germline, CDR1 SGHDT and CDR2 YYEEEE. The CDR3 contains 15 residues. The CDR3 region is CASSLEGYSNQPQHF. CDR3 DNA, as far as it was read: TGTGCCAGCAGCTTGGAGGGGTATAGCAATCAGCCC.

This clone came up a few times. The CDR3 end lies 3 residues beyond the end of the read and is filled in from the germline J gene. This sequence joins TRBV20-1 and TRBJ2-5; 9 nucleotides align to TRBD2. After removal of 7 bases from V and 5 bases from J, the junction contained 5 bases not matched to a gene. The CDR3 consists of 12 residues. Germline CDR1 is DFQATT and CDR2 is SNEGSKA (reference sequence). The CDR3 protein is CSVGTSSETQYF. CDR3 DNA (partial): TGCAGTGTAGGGACTAGCTCTGAGACC.